This T cell receptor (beta chain) was found in a study of blood T cell repertoires in COVID-19. Enrolment of Seattle patients took place during active infection, and they were followed longitudinally. Original analysis: Amplification with reference gene primers provided the estimates of nucleated cell counts. Assay: immunoSEQ multiplex PCR; the TCRdb copy retains only in-frame clones and omits some. The D gene and trimming were derived from the DNA, and the V and J assignments and clone size from that table. Altogether around 94,000 clones are present, approximately 86% being singletons, with the ten largest covering roughly 5.6%. Input material: peripheral blood. The source of this sequence is a woman in her 50s with COVID-19, enrolled during active disease.

CDR3 sequence reads: CASSRTSGGVGTQYF. The CDR3 DNA reads as TGCGCCAGCAGCAGGACTAGCGGGGGTGTTGGGACCCAGTACTTC. V usage is TRBV4-1 and J usage is TRBJ2-5, with 13 positions matching TRBD2. Germline CDR1 MGHRA, CDR2 YSYEKL. V lost 5 bases, J lost 7 bases, and 7 bases stayed unmatched. This CDR3 spans 15 amino acids.